This T cell receptor beta chain came from a study of beta chain features in type 1 diabetes. General observations from the study: For Type 1 diabetes patients, all four CD4+ subsets carried TCRB CDR3s that were moderately but significantly shorter.

In its sample, this clone was seen a few times. The antigen is undetermined. This CDR3 is built from 15 residues. Reverse transcribing all isolated RNA meant expressed TCRB transcripts were sequenced. Naive, central memory and regulatory T cell samples averaged about 3.6 million immunoSEQ reads each. Measured with immunoSEQ multiplex PCR; TCRdb has only the in-frame clones, and not every one. The sample has about 300,000 clones; roughly 13% are singletons. The rearrangement uses TRBV21-1 and TRBJ2-1; TRBD1 reflects the table's D call only, with no check against the DNA. TRBV21-1 is described as a pseudogene. This receptor was identified in a woman younger than 30 with type 1 diabetes. The sequencing sample was made of naive CD4+ T cells from blood. CDR3 DNA: TGTGCCAGCAGCACCCGGGACAGATCCTACAATGAGCAGTTCTTC. Translating it yields CASSTRDRSYNEQFF.